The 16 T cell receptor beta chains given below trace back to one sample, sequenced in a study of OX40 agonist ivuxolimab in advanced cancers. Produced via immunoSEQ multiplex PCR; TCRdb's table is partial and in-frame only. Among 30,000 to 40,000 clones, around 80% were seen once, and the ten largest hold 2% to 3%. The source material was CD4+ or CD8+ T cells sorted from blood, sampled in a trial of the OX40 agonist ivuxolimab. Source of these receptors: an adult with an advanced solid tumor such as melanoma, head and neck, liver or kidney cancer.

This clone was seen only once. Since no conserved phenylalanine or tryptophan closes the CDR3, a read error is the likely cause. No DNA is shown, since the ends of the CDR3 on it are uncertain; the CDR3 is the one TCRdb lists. The CDR3 loop is CASSQFLSPSGSSG. The chain uses TRBV14 and TRBJ2-7; the table's D call of TRBD2 was not tested on the DNA. Germline CDR1 is SGHDN and CDR2 is FVKESK. Ends included, the CDR3 has 14 residues.

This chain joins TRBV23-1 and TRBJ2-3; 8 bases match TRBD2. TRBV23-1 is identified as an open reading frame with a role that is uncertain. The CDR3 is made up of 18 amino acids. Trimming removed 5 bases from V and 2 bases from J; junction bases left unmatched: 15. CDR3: CASSTQSGGETITDTQYF. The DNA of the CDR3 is TGCGCCAGCAGTACCCAAAGCGGGGGAGAAACCATCACAGATACGCAGTATTTT.

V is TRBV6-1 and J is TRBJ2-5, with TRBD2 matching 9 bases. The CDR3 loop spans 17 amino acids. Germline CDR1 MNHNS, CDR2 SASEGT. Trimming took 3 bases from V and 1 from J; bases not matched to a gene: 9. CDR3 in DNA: TGTGCCAGCAGTGAGCCTGGGGTAGCGGGGGCCCAAGAGACCCAGTACTTC. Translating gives CASSEPGVAGAQETQYF.

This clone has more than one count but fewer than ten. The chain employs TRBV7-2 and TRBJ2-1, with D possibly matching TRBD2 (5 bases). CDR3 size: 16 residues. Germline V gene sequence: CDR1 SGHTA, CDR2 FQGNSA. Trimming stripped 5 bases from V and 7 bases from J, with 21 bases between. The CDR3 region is CASSPDPSRRRNEQFF. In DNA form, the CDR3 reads TGTGCCAGCAGCCCCGACCCTAGCCGTCGACGGAATGAGCAGTTCTTC. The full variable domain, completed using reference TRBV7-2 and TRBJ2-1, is GAGVSQSPSNKVTEKGKDVELRCDPISGHTALYWYRQSLGQGLEFLIYFQGNSAPDKSGLPSDRFSAERTGGSVSTLTIQRTQQEDSAVYLCASSPDPSRRRNEQFFGPGTRLTVL.

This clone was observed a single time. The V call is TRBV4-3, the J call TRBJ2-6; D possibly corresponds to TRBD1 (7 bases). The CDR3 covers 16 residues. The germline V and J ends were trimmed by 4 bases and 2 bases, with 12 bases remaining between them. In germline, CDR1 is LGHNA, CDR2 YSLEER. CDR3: CASSRLRGAGANVLTF. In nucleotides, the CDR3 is TGCGCCAGCAGCCGCCTCAGGGGGGCTGGGGCCAACGTCCTGACTTTC.

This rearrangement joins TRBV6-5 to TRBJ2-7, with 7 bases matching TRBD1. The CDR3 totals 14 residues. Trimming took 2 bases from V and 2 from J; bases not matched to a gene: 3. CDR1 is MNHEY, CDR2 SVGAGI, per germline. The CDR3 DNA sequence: TGTGCCAGCAGTTACCGACAGGGAACCTACGAGCAGTACTTC. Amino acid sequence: CASSYRQGTYEQYF.

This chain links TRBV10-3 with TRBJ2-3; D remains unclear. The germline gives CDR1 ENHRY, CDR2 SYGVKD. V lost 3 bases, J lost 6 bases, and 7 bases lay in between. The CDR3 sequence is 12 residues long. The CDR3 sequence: CAISERMDTQYF. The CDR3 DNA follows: TGTGCCATCAGTGAACGGATGGATACGCAGTATTTT.

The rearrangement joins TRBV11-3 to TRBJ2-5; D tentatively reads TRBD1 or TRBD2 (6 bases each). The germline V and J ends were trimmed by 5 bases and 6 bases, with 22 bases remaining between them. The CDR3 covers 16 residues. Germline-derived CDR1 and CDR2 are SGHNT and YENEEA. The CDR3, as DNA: TGTGCCAGCAGCAACGCTAAGGGGGGCGGAGAGAAGACCCAGTACTTC. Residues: CASSNAKGGGEKTQYF.

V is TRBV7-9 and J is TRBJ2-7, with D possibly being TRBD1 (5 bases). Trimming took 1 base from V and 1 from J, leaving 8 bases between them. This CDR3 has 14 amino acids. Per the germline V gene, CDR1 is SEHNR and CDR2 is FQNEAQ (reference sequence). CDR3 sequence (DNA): TGTGCCAGCAGCTTAGAAGGACATTCCTACGAGCAGTACTTC. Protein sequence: CASSLEGHSYEQYF.

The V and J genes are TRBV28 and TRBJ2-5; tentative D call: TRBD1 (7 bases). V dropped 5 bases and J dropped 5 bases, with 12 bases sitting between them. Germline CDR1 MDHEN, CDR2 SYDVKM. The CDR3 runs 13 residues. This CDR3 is CASSRTGGETQYF. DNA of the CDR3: TGTGCCAGCAGTAGGACAGGAGGGGAGACCCAGTACTTC.

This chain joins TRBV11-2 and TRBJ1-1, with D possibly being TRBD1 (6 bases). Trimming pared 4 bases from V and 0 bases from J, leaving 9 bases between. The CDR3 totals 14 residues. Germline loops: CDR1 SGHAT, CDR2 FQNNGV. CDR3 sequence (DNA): TGTGCCAGCAGCTCGACAGGAGTGAACACTGAAGCTTTCTTT. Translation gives CASSSTGVNTEAFF.

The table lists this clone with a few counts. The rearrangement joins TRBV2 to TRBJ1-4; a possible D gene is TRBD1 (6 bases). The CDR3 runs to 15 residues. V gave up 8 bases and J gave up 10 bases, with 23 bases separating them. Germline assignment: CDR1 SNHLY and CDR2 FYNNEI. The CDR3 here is CASEPRGTGLRKLFF. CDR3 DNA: TGTGCCAGCGAACCCAGGGGTACAGGTCTCCGAAAACTGTTTTTT.

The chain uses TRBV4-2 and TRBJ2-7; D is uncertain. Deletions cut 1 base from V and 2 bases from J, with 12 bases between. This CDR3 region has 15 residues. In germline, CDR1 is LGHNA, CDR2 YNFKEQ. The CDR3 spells CASSQGGKSTYEQYF. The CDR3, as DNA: TGTGCCAGCAGCCAAGGTGGGAAAAGCACCTACGAGCAGTACTTC.

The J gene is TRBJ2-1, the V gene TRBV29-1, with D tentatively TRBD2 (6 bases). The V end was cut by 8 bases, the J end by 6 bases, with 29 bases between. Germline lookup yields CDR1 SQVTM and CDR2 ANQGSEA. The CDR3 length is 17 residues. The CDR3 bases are TGCAGCACCAGCGGAGGGTTGGAGGTCCTACGTTCCAATGAGCAGTTCTTC. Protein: CSTSGGLEVLRSNEQFF.

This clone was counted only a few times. CDR3 in amino acids: CASSLATKTYEQYF. CDR3 DNA sequence: TGTGCCAGCAGCTTAGCGACCAAGACTTACGAGCAGTACTTC. This chain links TRBV11-1 with TRBJ2-7; the D is unclear. The V gene's germline CDR1 is SGHAT and CDR2 FQDESV (reference sequence). Trimming pared 0 bases from V and 4 bases from J, leaving 10 bases between. This CDR3 spans 14 amino acids.

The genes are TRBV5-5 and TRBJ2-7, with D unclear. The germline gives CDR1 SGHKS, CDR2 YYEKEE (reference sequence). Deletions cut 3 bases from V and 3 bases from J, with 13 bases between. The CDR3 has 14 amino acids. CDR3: CASSSTSWSYEQYF. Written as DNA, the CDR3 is TGTGCCAGCAGCTCAACCAGTTGGAGCTACGAGCAGTACTTC.